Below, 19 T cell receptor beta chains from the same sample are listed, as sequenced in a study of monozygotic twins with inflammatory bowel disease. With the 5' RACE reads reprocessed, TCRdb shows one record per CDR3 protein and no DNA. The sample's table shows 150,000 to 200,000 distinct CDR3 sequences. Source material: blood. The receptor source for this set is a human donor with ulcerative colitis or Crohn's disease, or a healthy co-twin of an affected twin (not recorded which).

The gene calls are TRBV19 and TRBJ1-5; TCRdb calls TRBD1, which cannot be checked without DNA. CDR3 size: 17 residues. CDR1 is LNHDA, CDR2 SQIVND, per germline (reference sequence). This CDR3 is CASSSHHRVGSNQPQHF.

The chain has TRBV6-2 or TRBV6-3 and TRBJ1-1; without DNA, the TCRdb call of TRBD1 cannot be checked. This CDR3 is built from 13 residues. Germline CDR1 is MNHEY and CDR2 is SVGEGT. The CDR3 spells CASSYRGAFEAFF.

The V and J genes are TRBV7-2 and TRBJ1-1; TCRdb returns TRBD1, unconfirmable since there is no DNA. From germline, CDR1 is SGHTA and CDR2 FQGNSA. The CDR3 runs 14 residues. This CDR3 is CASRPGSFSTEAFF.

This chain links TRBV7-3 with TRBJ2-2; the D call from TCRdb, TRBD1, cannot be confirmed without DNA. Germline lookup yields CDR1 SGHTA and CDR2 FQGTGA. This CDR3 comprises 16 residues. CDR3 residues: CASSSTGGAFAGELFF.

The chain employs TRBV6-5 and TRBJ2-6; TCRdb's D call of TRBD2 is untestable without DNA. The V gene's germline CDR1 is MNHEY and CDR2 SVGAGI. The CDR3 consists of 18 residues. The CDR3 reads CASSYSGGRAAGANVLTF.

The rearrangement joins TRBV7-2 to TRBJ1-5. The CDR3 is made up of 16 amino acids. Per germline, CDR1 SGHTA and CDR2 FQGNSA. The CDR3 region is CASSLRSGFGNQPQHF.

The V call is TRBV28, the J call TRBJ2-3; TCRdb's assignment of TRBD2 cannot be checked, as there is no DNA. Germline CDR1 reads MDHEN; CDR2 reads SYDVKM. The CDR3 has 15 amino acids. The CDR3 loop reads CASSWASGSPDTQYF.

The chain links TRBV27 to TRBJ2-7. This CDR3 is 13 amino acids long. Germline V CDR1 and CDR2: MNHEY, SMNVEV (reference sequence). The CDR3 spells CASSPFGAYEQYF.

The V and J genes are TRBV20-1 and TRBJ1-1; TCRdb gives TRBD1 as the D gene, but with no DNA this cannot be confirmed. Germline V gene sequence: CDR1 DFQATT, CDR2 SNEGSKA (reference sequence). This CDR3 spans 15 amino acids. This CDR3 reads CSARDPGVMNTEAFF.

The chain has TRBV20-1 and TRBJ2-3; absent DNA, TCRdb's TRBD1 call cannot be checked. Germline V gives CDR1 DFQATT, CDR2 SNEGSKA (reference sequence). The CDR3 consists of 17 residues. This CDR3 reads CSARDPRTGGFTDTQYF.

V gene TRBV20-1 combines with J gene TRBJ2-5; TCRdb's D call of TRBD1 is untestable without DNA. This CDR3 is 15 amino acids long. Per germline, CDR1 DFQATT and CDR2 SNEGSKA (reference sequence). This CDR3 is CSASLGGQGEETQYF.

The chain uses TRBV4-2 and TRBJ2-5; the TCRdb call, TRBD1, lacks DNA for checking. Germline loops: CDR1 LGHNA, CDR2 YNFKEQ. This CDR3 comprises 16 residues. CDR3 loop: CASSQGTLGREETQYF.

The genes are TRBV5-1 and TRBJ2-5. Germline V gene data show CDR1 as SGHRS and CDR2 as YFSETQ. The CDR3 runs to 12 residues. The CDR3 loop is CASRAYGETQYF.

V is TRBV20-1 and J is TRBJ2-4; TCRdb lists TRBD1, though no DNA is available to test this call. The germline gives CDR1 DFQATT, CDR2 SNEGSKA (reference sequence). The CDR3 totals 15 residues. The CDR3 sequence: CSALPRGWAKNMQYF.

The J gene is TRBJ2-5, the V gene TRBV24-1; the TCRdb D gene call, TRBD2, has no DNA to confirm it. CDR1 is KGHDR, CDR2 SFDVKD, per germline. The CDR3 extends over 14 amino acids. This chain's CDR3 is CATSETTSLETQYF.

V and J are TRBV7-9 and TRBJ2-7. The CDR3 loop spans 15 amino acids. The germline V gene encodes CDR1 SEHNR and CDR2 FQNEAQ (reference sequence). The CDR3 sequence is CASSLDPSDSYEQYF.

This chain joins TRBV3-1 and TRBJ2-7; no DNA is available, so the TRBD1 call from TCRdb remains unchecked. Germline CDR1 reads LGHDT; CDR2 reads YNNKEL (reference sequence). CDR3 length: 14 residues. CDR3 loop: CASSRAGTVYEQYF.

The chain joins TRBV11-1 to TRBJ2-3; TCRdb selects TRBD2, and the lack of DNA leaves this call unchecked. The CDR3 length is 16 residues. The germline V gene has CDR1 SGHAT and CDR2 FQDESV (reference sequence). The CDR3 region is CASSSWTSGRVDTQYF.

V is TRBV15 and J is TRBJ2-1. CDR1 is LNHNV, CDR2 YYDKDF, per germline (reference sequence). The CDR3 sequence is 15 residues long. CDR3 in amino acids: CATSRDQGTYNEQFF.